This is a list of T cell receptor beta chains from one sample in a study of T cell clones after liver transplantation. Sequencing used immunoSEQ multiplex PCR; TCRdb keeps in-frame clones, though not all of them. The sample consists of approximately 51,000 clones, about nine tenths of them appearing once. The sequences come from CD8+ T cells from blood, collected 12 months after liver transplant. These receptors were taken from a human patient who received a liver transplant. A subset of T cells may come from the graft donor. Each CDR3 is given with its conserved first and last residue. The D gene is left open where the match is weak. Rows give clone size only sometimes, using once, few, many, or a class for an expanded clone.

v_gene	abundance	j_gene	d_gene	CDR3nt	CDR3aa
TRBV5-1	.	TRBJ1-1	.	TGCGCCAGCAGCTTGGATACGGCCCAATACACTGAAGCTTTCTTT	CASSLDTAQYTEAFF
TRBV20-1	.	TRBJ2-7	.	TGCAGTGCTAGTCTCTCCGAGCAGTACTTC	CSASLSEQYF
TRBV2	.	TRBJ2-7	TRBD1	TGTGCCAGCAGGAGGGACAGAGACTACGAGCAGTACTTC	CASRRDRDYEQYF
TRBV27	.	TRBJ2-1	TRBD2	TGTGCCAGCCACACTAGCGGGTGGTACAATGAGCAGTTCTTC	CASHTSGWYNEQFF
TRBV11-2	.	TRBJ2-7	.	TGTGCCAGCAGACCCCCGGTGGGCTCTTACTACGAGCAGTACTTC	CASRPPVGSYYEQYF
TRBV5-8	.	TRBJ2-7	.	TGTGCCAGCAGCTGGGCAGAAGGGTTGCCCAACGAGCAGTACTTC	CASSWAEGLPNEQYF
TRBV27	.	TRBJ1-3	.	TGTGCCAGCAGTCCCCGGGGGGGTGGAAACACCATATATTTT	CASSPRGGGNTIYF
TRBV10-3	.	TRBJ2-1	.	TGTGCCATCAGTGAATGGGACTCTTCCTACAATGAGCAGTTCTTC	CAISEWDSSYNEQFF
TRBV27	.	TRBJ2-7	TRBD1	TGTGCCAGCAGTTTATCTGGGACAGGGGCCTGGGAGCAGTACTTC	CASSLSGTGAWEQYF
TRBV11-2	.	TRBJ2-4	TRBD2	TGTGCCAGCAGCTCATGGGAAGCGGGAGGGCCGCAAAACATTCAGTACTTC	CASSSWEAGGPQNIQYF
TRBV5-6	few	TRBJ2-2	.	TGTGCCAGCAGCCCTGAAATCACCGGGGAGCTGTTTTTT	CASSPEITGELFF
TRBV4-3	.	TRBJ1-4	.	TGCGCCAGCAGCCTCGGGGCAGAGTTTAATGAAAAACTGTTTTTT	CASSLGAEFNEKLFF
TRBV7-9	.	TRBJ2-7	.	TGTGCCAGCAGCTTCAGTTACGAGCAGTACTTC	CASSFSYEQYF
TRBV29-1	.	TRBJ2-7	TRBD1	TGCAGCGCCTCAGGGGGCGGTTCGTTGGAGCAGTACTTC	CSASGGGSLEQYF
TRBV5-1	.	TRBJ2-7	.	TGCGCCAGCAGCTCCCCATCCTACGAGCAGTACTTC	CASSSPSYEQYF
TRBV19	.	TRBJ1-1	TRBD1	TGTGCCAGTAGTCCCCAGACAGGGAAGAACACTGAAGCTTTCTTT	CASSPQTGKNTEAFF
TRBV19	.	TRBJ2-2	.	TGTGCCAGTAGTATCCCGGGGTGGGAAGAGGCCGGGGAGCTGTTTTTT	CASSIPGWEEAGELFF
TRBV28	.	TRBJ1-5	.	TGTGCCAGCACACATCGGGAGGGACGGTTCCTCGATCAGCCCCAGCATTTT	CASTHREGRFLDQPQHF
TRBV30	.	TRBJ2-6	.	TGTGCCTGGTCATTGGGTTATGGGGCCAACGTCCTGACTTTC	CAWSLGYGANVLTF
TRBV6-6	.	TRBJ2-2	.	TGTGCCAGCAGCCAGGGGTCGAACACCGGGGAGCTGTTTTTT	CASSQGSNTGELFF
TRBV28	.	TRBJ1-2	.	TGTGCCAGCAGTCTCCCCCCGGACAGAGTCTATGGCTACACCTTC	CASSLPPDRVYGYTF
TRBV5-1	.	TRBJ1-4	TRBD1	TGCGCCAGCAGCCGAACAGGGGACAATGAAAAACTGTTTTTT	CASSRTGDNEKLFF
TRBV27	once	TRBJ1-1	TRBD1	TGTGCCAGCAGTTTTTCCGGGACAGGGGGGGCTGAAGCTTTCTTT	CASSFSGTGGAEAFF
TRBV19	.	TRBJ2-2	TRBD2	TGTGCCAGTAGTATTATCAGCGGGAGGGCCGGGGAGCTGTTTTTT	CASSIISGRAGELFF
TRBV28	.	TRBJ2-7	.	TGTGCCAGCAGTTTAGTAGGGGAATCCTACGAGCAGTACTTC	CASSLVGESYEQYF
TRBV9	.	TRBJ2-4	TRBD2	TGTGCCAGCAGCGTAGTTGGTAGCGGGAGAGGAGAGAACATTCAGTACTTC	CASSVVGSGRGENIQYF
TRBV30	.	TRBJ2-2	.	TGTGCCTGGACCGCGGTAAACACCGGGGAGCTGTTTTTT	CAWTAVNTGELFF
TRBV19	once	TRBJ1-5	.	TGTGCCAGTAGTATCGACGGGATGAATCAGCCCCAGCATTTT	CASSIDGMNQPQHF
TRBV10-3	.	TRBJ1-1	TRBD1	TGTGCCATCACCTCAGGACAGGGGGAGATGAACACTGAAGCTTTCTTT	CAITSGQGEMNTEAFF
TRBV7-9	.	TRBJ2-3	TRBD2	TGTGCCAGCAGCTTCGAGACTAGCGGGAGGGCCTTTCGCACAGATACGCAGTATTTT	CASSFETSGRAFRTDTQYF
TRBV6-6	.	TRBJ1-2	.	TGTGCCAGCAGTGGTCAGGAATATGATGGCTACACCTTC	CASSGQEYDGYTF
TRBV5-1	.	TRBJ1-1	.	TGCGCCAGCAGCTTGGATGGGGGAGGCGACACTGAAGCTTTCTTT	CASSLDGGGDTEAFF
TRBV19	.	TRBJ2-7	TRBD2	TGTGCCAGTAGTTATTCGGCGGGAGAAGGTTGGGAGCAGTACTTC	CASSYSAGEGWEQYF
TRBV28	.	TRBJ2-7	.	TGTGCCAGCAGTTTTTCAGGGTTATACGAGCAGTACTTC	CASSFSGLYEQYF
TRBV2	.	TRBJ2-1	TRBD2	TGTGCCAGCAGTGTTCCGGGCCTATGGGGGGGCAATGAGCAGTTCTTC	CASSVPGLWGGNEQFF
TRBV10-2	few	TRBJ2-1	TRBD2	TGCGCCAGCATCCCGCTAGCGGGACCTTACAATGAGCAGTTCTTC	CASIPLAGPYNEQFF
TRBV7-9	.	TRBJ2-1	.	TGTGCCAGCAGTCCTACGACTAGGTCTTACAATGAGCAGTTCTTC	CASSPTTRSYNEQFF
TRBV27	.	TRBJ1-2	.	TGTGCCAGCAAGGGAGGGAACTCCTATGGCTACACCTTC	CASKGGNSYGYTF
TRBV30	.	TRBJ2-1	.	TGTGCCTGGAGTGGGGGCAATGAGCAGTTCTTC	CAWSGGNEQFF
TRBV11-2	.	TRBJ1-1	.	TGTGCCAGCAGCTACGGGGTGGGGGAGAACACTGAAGCTTTCTTT	CASSYGVGENTEAFF
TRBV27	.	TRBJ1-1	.	TGTGCCAGCAGTCCCCGGGTGAGAGGGAACACTGAAGCTTTCTTT	CASSPRVRGNTEAFF
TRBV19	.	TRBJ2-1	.	TGTGCCAGTTCGCAGGGTTCCTACAATGAGCAGTTCTTC	CASSQGSYNEQFF
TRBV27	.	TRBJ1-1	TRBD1	TGTGCCAGCAGACTCCCAGGGGGAACGACTGAAGCTTTCTTT	CASRLPGGTTEAFF
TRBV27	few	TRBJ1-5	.	TGTGCCAGCAGTTGGGAGGTCAGTCAGCCCCAGCATTTT	CASSWEVSQPQHF
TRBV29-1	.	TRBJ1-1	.	TGCAGCGTTGAGTCTGGGCCCCGCGATGAAGCTTTCTTT	CSVESGPRDEAFF
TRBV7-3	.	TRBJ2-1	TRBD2	TGTGCCAGCAGCTCCCTAGCGGGAAACTACAATGAGCAGTTCTTC	CASSSLAGNYNEQFF
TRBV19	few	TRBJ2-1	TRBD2	TGTGCCAGTAGTACCTCTGTCGCGGGAGAGAACAATGAGCAGTTCTTC	CASSTSVAGENNEQFF
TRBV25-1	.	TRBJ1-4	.	TGTGCCAGCAGTGAGGGTCAAGCTAATGAAAAACTGTTTTTT	CASSEGQANEKLFF
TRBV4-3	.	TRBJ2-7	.	TGCGCCAGCAGCCAAGAACCGGGATACGAGCAGTACTTC	CASSQEPGYEQYF
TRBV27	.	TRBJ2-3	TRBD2	TGTGCCAGCAGTTTCACACCAACTAGCGCGAGCACAGATACGCAGTATTTT	CASSFTPTSASTDTQYF
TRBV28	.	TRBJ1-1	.	TGTGCCAGCAGTCCGGGGGGAGTTTCTGAAGCTTTCTTT	CASSPGGVSEAFF
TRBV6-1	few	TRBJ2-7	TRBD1	TGTGCCAGCAGTCCTCAGGACAGGTATATGCTGCAGTACTTC	CASSPQDRYMLQYF